Below, 9 T cell receptor beta chains from the same sample are listed, as sequenced in a study of siplizumab effects on memory and regulatory T cells. Profiled with immunoSEQ multiplex PCR; TCRdb holds only in-frame clones, not every one. The data show tens of thousands of clones, over 75% seen once. The sample consisted of naive CD8+ T cells sorted from blood. Every receptor here comes from a human donor in good health.

This clone was seen a single time. This chain joins TRBV2 and TRBJ2-7, with 7 bases that match TRBD2. The CDR3 is 15 residues long. V was clipped by 6 bases and J by 2 bases; unmatched bases: 10. Germline CDR1 is SNHLY and CDR2 is FYNNEI. The CDR3 loop reads CASSQLRGETYEQYF. The CDR3 bases are TGTGCCAGCAGCCAACTCCGGGGGGAGACCTACGAGCAGTACTTC.

CDR3 in DNA: TGTGCCAGTAGTAGAAACTTCAAGACAGGGATTGAGGGTGGCTACACCTTC. The encoded protein is CASSRNFKTGIEGGYTF. J is TRBJ1-2 and V is TRBV19; TRBD1 aligns across 7 bases. J gave up 7 bases and V 4 bases, and 18 bases lay outside the gene matches. This CDR3 is 17 amino acids long. CDR1 and CDR2 (germline): LNHDA, SQIVND (reference sequence).

The rearrangement uses TRBV19 and TRBJ2-7; 8 bases map to TRBD1. The CDR3 extends over 14 amino acids. V dropped 1 base and J dropped 4; count of bases not matched to a gene: 3. Germline-derived CDR1 and CDR2 are LNHDA and SQIVND (reference sequence). CDR3 DNA: TGTGCCAGTAGTATAGCAGGGGGCTCTTACGAGCAGTACTTC. Encoded protein: CASSIAGGSYEQYF.

The CDR3 nucleotides are TGCGCCAGCAGGCCGAGCGGGAGGTACAATGAGCAGTTCTTC. The encoded protein is CASRPSGRYNEQFF. This chain links TRBV4-1 with TRBJ2-1, with 9 bases lining up with TRBD2. V shed 6 bases and J 4 bases; nucleotides not matched to a gene: 4. This CDR3 region has 14 residues. Germline V gene data show CDR1 as MGHRA and CDR2 as YSYEKL.

This sequence joins TRBV7-9 and TRBJ1-4, with a possible D match to TRBD1 (5 bases). Trimming pared 4 bases from V and 7 bases from J, leaving 16 bases between. The CDR3 is 15 residues long. Germline CDR1 is SEHNR and CDR2 is FQNEAQ (reference sequence). CDR3 bases: TGTGCCAGCAGCTACTTCGGGCAGGGCGCTGAAAAACTGTTTTTT. It codes for CASSYFGQGAEKLFF.

This chain links TRBV10-2 with TRBJ2-7, with D unclear. The V gene lost 0 bases and the J gene lost 0 bases, with 12 bases spanning the gap. CDR3 length: 16 residues. Germline CDR1 reads WSHSY; CDR2 reads SAAADI. Here the CDR3 reads CASSESSSIFSYEQYF. CDR3 nucleotide sequence: TGCGCCAGCAGTGAGTCGAGTAGCATATTCTCCTACGAGCAGTACTTC.

V is TRBV7-9 and J is TRBJ2-7; possible D gene TRBD1, 5 bases. This CDR3 region has 14 residues. CDR1 is SEHNR, CDR2 FQNEAQ, per germline (reference sequence). The V and J ends lost 0 bases and 2 bases respectively, with 8 bases between them. The CDR3 nucleotides are TGTGCCAGCAGCTTAGCGGGGCAGACCTACGAGCAGTACTTC. It is translated as CASSLAGQTYEQYF.

V is TRBV7-8 and J is TRBJ1-5; TRBD1 might be the D (6 bases). V shed 5 bases and J shed 0 bases, with 11 bases lying between them. CDR3 length: 15 residues. Germline CDR1 reads SGHVS; CDR2 reads FQNEAQ. The CDR3 loop is CASSIRGNSNQPQHF. The CDR3 region has the DNA TGTGCCAGCAGCATTAGGGGGAATAGCAATCAGCCCCAGCATTTT.

The chain joins TRBV4-1 to TRBJ2-7; no firm D call. V lost 0 bases, J lost 2 bases, and 11 bases lay in between. Germline CDR1 reads MGHRA; CDR2 reads YSYEKL. The CDR3 sequence is 15 residues long. The DNA for the CDR3 is TGCGCCAGCAGCCAAGAAGGCGTTAGGACCTACGAGCAGTACTTC. It yields the protein CASSQEGVRTYEQYF.